This T cell receptor (beta chain) emerged from a study of vaccination and CD4 T cells after COVID-19. Sequencing of the DNA from cultured CD4+ T cells was carried out with the Oncomine TCR Beta short-read assay. In TCRdb, the PCR reads were re-called with MiXCR into one record per CDR3 protein. The sample lists roughly 12,000 distinct CDR3 sequences; 45% to 65% were seen once. On this clonotype: Antigen unknown.

Germline V CDR1 and CDR2: SGHTA, FQGNSA. The V gene lost 2 bases and the J gene lost 7 bases, with 11 bases spanning the gap. The CDR3 has 13 amino acids. Treatment meaning: roughly 11-day PBMC culture with coronavirus spike peptide pools or control peptides (ViraFEST assay). Expanded clonotypes were found by TCR sequencing after peptide-pool stimulation (ViraFEST). This sequence originates from a human donor who had recovered from COVID-19. Sequencing used CD4+ T cells from blood, cultured in vitro. The rearrangement links TRBV7-2 to TRBJ1-1; D not certain. For the CDR3, the DNA is TGTGCCAGCAGCTTAAGAGGCGAGGATGAAGCTTTCTTT. It encodes CASSLRGEDEAFF.